This T cell receptor (beta chain) was recovered during a study of T cell repertoires in cytomegalovirus infection. V was clipped by 3 bases and J by 3 bases, with 9 bases between them. Germline CDR1 reads SGDLS; CDR2 reads YYNGEE. The CDR3 consists of 14 residues. This clonotype was counted a few times. Its antigen is unidentified. Each CDR3 protein gets one entry after TCRdb re-called the reads with MiXCR. The sample has about 340,000 distinct CDR3 sequences, roughly 29% seen once. Findings and caveats of the study: There were HLA-C-restricted CMV-specific TCR beta clonotypes dominating the ex vivo response.

This specimen was cultured PBMCs, taken from culture after CMV antigen stimulation. The J gene is TRBJ1-4, the V gene TRBV9; D unclear. The origin of this receptor is a human donor in good health (CMV status not recorded). Some clones in this sample may be carry-over from other donors' samples. The DNA for the CDR3 is TGTGCCAGCAGCGGAGAGGTTGCTAATGAAAAACTGTTTTTT. It is translated as CASSGEVANEKLFF.